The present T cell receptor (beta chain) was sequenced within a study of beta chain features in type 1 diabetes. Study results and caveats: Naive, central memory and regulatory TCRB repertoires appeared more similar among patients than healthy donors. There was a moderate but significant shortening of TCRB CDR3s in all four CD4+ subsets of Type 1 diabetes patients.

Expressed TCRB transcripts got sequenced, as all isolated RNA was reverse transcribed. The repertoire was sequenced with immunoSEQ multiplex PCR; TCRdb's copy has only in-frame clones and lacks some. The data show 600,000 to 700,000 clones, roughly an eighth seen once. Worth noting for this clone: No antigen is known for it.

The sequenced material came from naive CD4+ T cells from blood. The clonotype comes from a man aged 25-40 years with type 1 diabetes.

Written as DNA, the CDR3 is TGTGCCAGCAGCCAAGAGTCAAGATTCTCTACTGGGGCCAACGTCCTGACTTTC. It specifies CASSQESRFSTGANVLTF. V is TRBV14 and J is TRBJ2-6; no clear D gene. The CDR3 loop spans 18 amino acids. Trimming removed 0 bases from V and 2 bases from J, with 14 bases in between. Germline values: CDR1 SGHDN, CDR2 FVKESK.